This T cell receptor (beta chain) was profiled in a study of blood T cell repertoires in COVID-19. The CDR3 has 14 amino acids. After removal of 1 base from V and 2 bases from J, the junction contained 2 bases not matched to a gene. Looked up from germline, CDR1 is GTSNPN and CDR2 is SVGIG (reference sequence). This clone has more than one count but fewer than ten. Generated by immunoSEQ multiplex PCR, the TCRdb table keeps only in-frame clones and is missing some. The data show about 150,000 clones, about 90% seen once. The chain links TRBV30 to TRBJ1-5; TRBD1 matches at 7 bases. Sequenced sample: peripheral blood. The sequence was obtained from a woman aged 70-85 years with acute or convalescent COVID-19. The CDR3 coding sequence is TGTGCCTGGAGTGAGGGGGCTCGCAATCAGCCCCAGCATTTT. This gives the protein CAWSEGARNQPQHF.